The 21 T cell receptor beta chains below all came from one sample that was sequenced in a study of response to subunit inactivated influenza vaccine (dated by TCRdb to between 2017 and 2018). The receptor library was made with RT-PCR. Instrument on record: Illumina HiSeq 2500. TCRdb's own reprocessing of the public reads used fastp at Q25 and MiXCR and kept productive beta chains. Each CDR3 protein gets just one entry, which takes the most common genes and DNA from the rows behind it. The table for this sample lists just under 550,000 distinct CDR3 sequences; approximately 22% of them were counted only once. Approximately 3% of the sample comes from the top ten. These data were also reused for a study on T cells expressing NK-cell markers. The second investigation adds: 5'RACE template switching, by which a universal primer site and unique molecular identifiers were added, was used to make TCR beta cDNA libraries.

The specimen comprised CD4+ T cells sorted from PBMCs, sampled 11 to 12 days after vaccination. The receptor source for this set is a man aged 50 to 60 who received an inactivated influenza vaccine. Donor details come from another sample of the same person, matched by shared clones.

This clonotype came up a few times. The rearrangement uses TRBV5-5 and TRBJ2-1; 7 nucleotides align to TRBD2. V dropped 3 bases and J dropped 3; count of bases not matched to a gene: 12. Per the germline V gene, CDR1 is SGHKS and CDR2 is YYEKEE (reference sequence). CDR3 length equals 17 residues. Here the CDR3 DNA reads TGTGCCAGCAGCTACCAACGAGCGGGGCTCTACTACAATGAGCAGTTCTTC. It translates to CASSYQRAGLYYNEQFF.

This clonotype was seen at least ten times. This CDR3 is CASSGGSVPPQHF. CDR3 nucleotides: TGTGCCAGCAGTGGTGGGAGCGTACCGCCCCAGCATTTT. V and J are TRBV2 and TRBJ1-5; no reliable D call. CDR3 length: 13 amino acids. V lost 4 bases, J lost 9 bases, and 13 bases lay in between. The V gene's germline CDR1 is SNHLY and CDR2 FYNNEI.

This clonotype was observed many times. V is TRBV5-1 and J is TRBJ2-5; the D is unclear. Per the germline V gene, CDR1 is SGHRS and CDR2 is YFSETQ. V lost 0 bases to trimming and J lost 5 bases, with 2 bases between them. The CDR3 runs 11 residues. DNA of the CDR3: TGCGCCAGCAGCTTGGATGAGACCCAGTACTTC. Encoded protein: CASSLDETQYF.

The chain combines TRBV5-1 with TRBJ2-3; weak D call: TRBD1 (5 bases). Germline CDR1 and CDR2: SGHRS and YFSETQ. V was pared by 6 bases and J by 2 bases, with 13 bases between. The CDR3 sequence is 14 residues long. For the CDR3, the DNA is TGCGCCAGCACCCCTGGGGCGCTCACAGATACGCAGTATTTT. Protein sequence: CASTPGALTDTQYF. Using reference TRBV5-1 and TRBJ2-3 for the parts outside the CDR3, the full variable domain is KAGVTQTPRYLIKTRGQQVTLSCSPISGHRSVSWYQQTPGQGLQFLFEYFSETQRNKGNFPGRFSGRQFSNSRSEMNVSTLELGDSALYLCASTPGALTDTQYFGPGTRLTVL.

This chain connects TRBV28 to TRBJ2-1; the match to TRBD2 covers 7 bases. J was trimmed by 3 bases and V by 8 bases; bases with no gene match: 10. This CDR3 spans 15 amino acids. Germline CDR1 MDHEN, CDR2 SYDVKM. CDR3 sequence reads: CASGPTGRNYNEQFF. As DNA, the CDR3 is TGTGCCAGCGGCCCGACCGGGAGGAACTACAATGAGCAGTTCTTC.

This chain links TRBV15 with TRBJ1-2; 10 bases are a match to TRBD1. Germline-derived CDR1 and CDR2 are LNHNV and YYDKDF (reference sequence). The CDR3 runs 16 residues. Germline trimming cut 3 bases from V and 4 bases from J; bases unmatched to any gene: 8. In DNA, the CDR3 is TGTGCCACCAGCAGCCCCGGGACAGGGGAGGCCTATGGCTACACCTTC. This encodes CATSSPGTGEAYGYTF.

The J gene is TRBJ2-5, the V gene TRBV28; D possibly uses TRBD1 or TRBD2 (5 bases each). The V and J ends lost 7 bases and 4 bases respectively, with 13 bases between them. The CDR3 has 13 residues. Germline V gene data show CDR1 as MDHEN and CDR2 as SYDVKM. The CDR3 reads CASTHPGTETQYF. The CDR3 DNA reads TGTGCCAGCACCCACCCAGGGACAGAGACCCAGTACTTC.

The genes are TRBV4-2 and TRBJ2-3; D not resolved. This CDR3 has 14 residues. Germline V lookup: CDR1 LGHNA, CDR2 YNFKEQ. V lost 0 bases and J lost 1, with 5 bases in between. The CDR3 bases are TGTGCCAGCAGCCAAGATAAGGGCACAGATACGCAGTATTTT. It codes for CASSQDKGTDTQYF.

This clonotype was counted between two and nine times. The chain uses TRBV12-3 or TRBV12-4 and TRBJ2-2, with D perhaps matching TRBD2 (5 bases). This CDR3 has 16 amino acids. Trimming removed 5 bases at V and 2 bases at J, with 15 bases between. CDR3 sequence (DNA): TGTGCCAGCAGTCCCTATCTCGGGGAAAACACCGGGGAGCTGTTTTTT. Its translation is CASSPYLGENTGELFF.

This clonotype was counted a few times. This chain connects TRBV28 to TRBJ2-1, with a weak D call TRBD1 (6 bases). Trimming shortened V by 5 bases and J by 4 bases, and 18 bases separated the two germline ends. Germline V CDR1 and CDR2: MDHEN, SYDVKM. The CDR3 covers 16 residues. The CDR3: CASSLTRDTAYNEQFF. CDR3 coding DNA: TGTGCCAGCAGTCTCACTCGGGACACCGCGTACAATGAGCAGTTCTTC.

The genes are TRBV6-5 and TRBJ1-3; no reliable D call. Per germline, CDR1 MNHEY and CDR2 SVGAGI. There are 14 residues in the CDR3. Trimming shortened V by 2 bases and J by 4 bases, and 9 bases separated the two germline ends. The CDR3 sequence: CASSYRESGNTIYF. The CDR3 nucleotides are TGTGCCAGCAGTTACAGGGAGTCGGGAAACACCATATATTTT.

This rearrangement joins TRBV6-1 to TRBJ2-7; D is possibly TRBD1 (5 bases). V was pared by 6 bases and J by 2 bases, with 23 bases between. Germline assignment: CDR1 MNHNS and CDR2 SASEGT. The CDR3 covers 17 residues. The CDR3: CASRPFPNQGKTYEQYF. The CDR3 DNA sequence: TGTGCCAGCAGGCCCTTCCCGAATCAGGGAAAGACCTACGAGCAGTACTTC.

V is TRBV4-1 and J is TRBJ1-2; possibly TRBD1 for D (5 bases). The V and J ends lost 4 bases and 2 bases respectively, with 11 bases between them. The CDR3 has 14 residues. The germline V gene has CDR1 MGHRA and CDR2 YSYEKL. The CDR3 spells CASSPVRANYGYTF. The CDR3 DNA reads as TGCGCCAGCAGCCCCGTCAGGGCGAACTATGGCTACACCTTC.

CDR3 sequence reads: CASSLVGAGAGTQYF. CDR3 nucleotide sequence: TGTGCCAGCAGCTTAGTAGGCGCGGGGGCGGGGACCCAGTACTTC. The gene calls are TRBV11-2 and TRBJ2-5; weak D call: TRBD2 (7 bases). The CDR3 sequence is 15 residues long. CDR1 is SGHAT, CDR2 FQNNGV, per germline. Trimming took 1 base from V and 7 from J, leaving 16 bases between them.

The chain combines TRBV7-2 with TRBJ2-1; 9 positions agree with TRBD2. CDR1 is SGHTA and CDR2 is FQGNSA in the germline V gene. The CDR3 totals 15 residues. Trimming removed 2 bases from V and 6 bases from J; junction bases left unmatched: 5. The CDR3 bases are TGTGCCAGCAGCTTAACCGCGGGGGGGAGCAATGAGCAGTTCTTC. Its protein product is CASSLTAGGSNEQFF. Supplemented by reference TRBV7-2 and TRBJ2-1, the full variable domain reads GAGVSQSPSNKVTEKGKDVELRCDPISGHTALYWYRQSLGQGLEFLIYFQGNSAPDKSGLPSDRFSAERTGGSVSTLTIQRTQQEDSAVYLCASSLTAGGSNEQFFGPGTRLTVL.

This clonotype turned up a few times. The chain carries TRBV29-1 and TRBJ2-1; D not resolved. Between the trimmed V and J ends, which lost 7 bases and 0 bases, there was a span of 10 bases. The CDR3 length is 13 residues. Germline V gene sequence: CDR1 SQVTM, CDR2 ANQGSEA. The CDR3 DNA follows: TGCAGCGGAAGTATGGTCTCCTACAATGAGCAGTTCTTC. Residues: CSGSMVSYNEQFF.

The chain carries TRBV12-3 or TRBV12-4 and TRBJ2-7; the match to TRBD1 covers 9 bases. This CDR3 has 16 residues. V was clipped by 6 bases and J by 0 bases; unmatched bases: 9. DNA of the CDR3: TGTGCCAGCAGCACCCTTGGGACAGGGAGCTCCTACGAGCAGTACTTC. It specifies CASSTLGTGSSYEQYF.

This clonotype was seen more than once but under ten times. This chain joins TRBV2 and TRBJ2-3, with 9 bases identical to TRBD1. The CDR3 loop spans 13 amino acids. V lost 5 bases, J lost 8 bases, and 5 bases stayed unmatched. Germline assignment: CDR1 SNHLY and CDR2 FYNNEI. CDR3 residues: CASSLQGASTQYF. Written as DNA, the CDR3 is TGTGCCAGCAGTCTACAGGGGGCGAGTACGCAGTATTTT.

The V gene is TRBV10-3, the J gene TRBJ2-1, with 7 bases that match TRBD2. This CDR3 has 13 residues. V shed 6 bases, J shed 4 bases, and the junction held 3 bases outside the gene matches. Per the germline V gene, CDR1 is ENHRY and CDR2 is SYGVKD. The CDR3 region is CAISISGYNEQFF. The CDR3 region has the DNA TGTGCCATCAGCATTAGCGGGTACAATGAGCAGTTCTTC.

In this sample, this clonotype turned up a few times. The rearrangement joins TRBV5-4 to TRBJ2-7; D is tentatively TRBD1 or TRBD2 (6 bases each). The V gene lost 4 bases and the J gene lost 2 bases, with 16 bases spanning the gap. CDR3 length: 15 amino acids. Germline V gene lookup returns CDR1 SGHNT and CDR2 YYREEE (reference sequence). The CDR3 DNA follows: TGTGCCAGCAGCGCAGGGGCTAGCGTTACCTACGAGCAGTACTTC. Translating it yields CASSAGASVTYEQYF.

The CDR3 coding sequence is TGTGCCAGCAGCGAGGCTAGCGGATCCTACGAGCAGTACTTC. Translating gives CASSEASGSYEQYF. The chain is built from TRBV7-2 and TRBJ2-7; 7 positions match TRBD2. Germline CDR1 SGHTA, CDR2 FQGNSA. CDR3 length: 14 residues. The V segment lost 5 bases and the J segment 1 base; nucleotides outside the gene matches: 5. Filled out from reference TRBV7-2 and TRBJ2-7, the complete variable domain reads GAGVSQSPSNKVTEKGKDVELRCDPISGHTALYWYRQSLGQGLEFLIYFQGNSAPDKSGLPSDRFSAERTGGSVSTLTIQRTQQEDSAVYLCASSEASGSYEQYFGPGTRLTVT.